The T cell receptor (beta chain) described here comes from a study of blood T cell repertoires in COVID-19. Study background: Researchers got acute and convalescent COVID-19 samples from the United States, Italy and Spain. T cells, B-cell-depleted T cells, or PBMCs provided the cDNA or gDNA that served as material.

Participants' own reports of clinical history determined their cohort assignment. Original handling: Amplification of reference gene primers provided the estimated nucleated cell counts. Some clones are missing from TCRdb's copy, which holds only in-frame ones; the method was immunoSEQ multiplex PCR. V, J and clone size reflect that table, while D and trimming were determined from the DNA. The repertoire holds roughly 360,000 clones, approximately 87% seen once, with approximately 0.96% in the top ten. Material: PBMCs or T cells enriched from blood (not recorded which). This clonotype was obtained from a woman aged 25 to 39 with acute COVID-19.

CDR3 residues: CASSLGTGFDEQYF. CDR3 coding DNA: TGCGCCAGCAGCTTGGGAACAGGGTTTGACGAGCAGTACTTC. V and J are TRBV5-1 and TRBJ2-7, with a possible D match to TRBD1 (6 bases). This CDR3 spans 14 amino acids. Germline CDR1 SGHRS, CDR2 YFSETQ. V was trimmed by 0 bases and J by 5 bases, leaving 12 bases between them.